One and the same sample provided the 20 T cell receptor beta chains below, sequenced in a study of response to subunit inactivated influenza vaccine. Each CDR3 protein gets one entry after TCRdb re-called the RT-PCR reads with MiXCR. The sample shows fewer than 600,000 distinct CDR3 sequences, approximately 7.2% of them seen only once. The sample in question was PBMCs from blood, obtained roughly 24 months after vaccination. Receptors were obtained from a man in his fifties or sixties who received an inactivated influenza vaccine.

This clonotype was counted at least ten times. For the CDR3, the DNA is TGTGCCAGCAGACGTCTTGCAGATACGCAGTATTTT. Translated: CASRRLADTQYF. This sequence joins TRBV6-2 or TRBV6-3 and TRBJ2-3; the D is unclear. The germline V and J ends were trimmed by 6 bases and 4 bases, with 8 bases remaining between them. CDR3 length equals 12 residues. Germline V gene lookup returns CDR1 MNHEY and CDR2 SVGEGT.

The chain combines TRBV12-3 or TRBV12-4 with TRBJ1-1; perhaps TRBD1 as D (6 bases). V lost 5 bases and J 5 bases, leaving 21 bases between the germline ends. The CDR3 is made up of 16 amino acids. Here the CDR3 DNA reads TGTGCCAGCAGTCCCCCAGGTGTGGGGGCGCAAACTGAAGCTTTCTTT. It is translated as CASSPPGVGAQTEAFF.

V usage is TRBV4-2 and J usage is TRBJ2-1, with unresolved D. V lost 3 bases, J lost 6 bases, and 9 bases lay in between. The germline V gene encodes CDR1 LGHNA and CDR2 YNFKEQ. This CDR3 contains 13 residues. CDR3 loop: CASSQSPPNEQFF. CDR3 sequence (DNA): TGTGCCAGCAGCCAGAGCCCGCCCAATGAGCAGTTCTTC.

The rearrangement links TRBV11-2 to TRBJ2-7, with a tentative D call TRBD2 (5 bases). Trimming cost V 1 base and J 6 bases, with 13 bases left between them. Germline CDR1 reads SGHAT; CDR2 reads FQNNGV. This CDR3 is 14 amino acids long. The CDR3 DNA is TGTGCCAGCAGCTTAGGTAGGCGGGTTTCCGAGCAGTACTTC. Its protein is CASSLGRRVSEQYF.

The genes are TRBV6-1 and TRBJ2-7; possibly TRBD1 for D (5 bases). In germline, CDR1 is MNHNS, CDR2 SASEGT. Trimming shortened V by 6 bases and J by 8 bases, and 20 bases separated the two germline ends. This CDR3 comprises 14 residues. DNA for the CDR3: TGTGCCAGCAGGAATACCCAGGGTTCCCAAAAGCAGTACTTC. This translates into CASRNTQGSQKQYF.

This clonotype was seen only a few times. The chain joins TRBV25-1 to TRBJ1-5; D is unclear. The CDR3 loop spans 16 amino acids. Germline CDR1 is MGHDK and CDR2 is SYGVNS. V lost 3 bases to trimming and J lost 2 bases, with 14 bases between them. CDR3 in DNA: TGTGCCAGCAGTGACGGACGGATAATCGGCAATCAGCCCCAGCATTTT. It codes for CASSDGRIIGNQPQHF. Full variable domain (missing parts from reference TRBV25-1 and TRBJ1-5): EADIYQTPRYLVIGTGKKITLECSQTMGHDKMYWYQQDPGMELHLIHYSYGVNSTEKGDLSSESTVSRIRTEHFPLTLESARPSHTSQYLCASSDGRIIGNQPQHFGDGTRLSIL.

The chain has TRBV4-3 and TRBJ1-3, with D maybe TRBD1 (6 bases). Trimming pared 0 bases from V and 0 bases from J, leaving 15 bases between. Germline CDR1 reads LGHNA; CDR2 reads YSLEER. The CDR3 runs 18 residues. This CDR3 reads CASSQEGGPGTSGNTIYF. In nucleotides, the CDR3 is TGCGCCAGCAGCCAAGAAGGGGGGCCAGGCACCTCTGGAAACACCATATATTTT.

This clonotype was seen only a few times. The chain recombines TRBV6-2 or TRBV6-3 with TRBJ2-7; D is unresolved. V dropped 2 bases and J dropped 4 bases, with 12 bases sitting between them. Germline V lookup: CDR1 MNHEY, CDR2 SVGEGT. The CDR3 runs 14 residues. CDR3 loop: CASSYSDLLYEQYF. CDR3 nucleotide sequence: TGTGCCAGCAGTTACAGCGACTTATTGTACGAGCAGTACTTC.

There are a few counts of this clonotype. The chain employs TRBV19 and TRBJ2-3, with D perhaps assigned TRBD1 or TRBD2 (6 bases each). CDR1 and CDR2 (germline): LNHDA, SQIVND (reference sequence). The CDR3 contains 17 residues. Trimming left V 3 bases short and J 3 bases short, with 19 bases between. The CDR3 reads CASSMGGGGFRTDTQYF. CDR3 sequence (DNA): TGTGCCAGTAGTATGGGGGGCGGAGGATTCCGGACAGATACGCAGTATTTT.

This clonotype was recorded many times. The chain uses TRBV7-9 and TRBJ2-4; possibly TRBD1 for D (5 bases). The V and J ends lost 3 bases and 0 bases respectively, with 9 bases between them. This CDR3 spans 15 amino acids. Germline CDR1 reads SEHNR; CDR2 reads FQNEAQ (reference sequence). CDR3 nucleotide sequence: TGTGCCAGCAGCTTGCAGACAGAAGCCAAAAACATTCAGTACTTC. Its translation: CASSLQTEAKNIQYF. The whole variable domain, filled in from reference TRBV7-9 and TRBJ2-4, reads DTGVSQNPRHKITKRGQNVTFRCDPISEHNRLYWYRQTLGQGPEFLTYFQNEAQLEKSRLLSDRFSAERPKGSFSTLEIQRTEQGDSAMYLCASSLQTEAKNIQYFGAGTRLSVL.

This clonotype was recorded at least ten times. The J gene is TRBJ2-1, the V gene TRBV5-1, with D perhaps being TRBD1 or TRBD2 (5 bases each). The germline V and J ends were trimmed by 4 bases and 4 bases, with 18 bases remaining between them. The V gene's germline CDR1 is SGHRS and CDR2 YFSETQ. CDR3 size: 16 residues. The CDR3 loop is CASSALPGPNYNEQFF. As DNA, the CDR3 is TGCGCCAGCAGCGCACTACCGGGACCCAATTACAATGAGCAGTTCTTC. Supplemented by reference TRBV5-1 and TRBJ2-1, the full variable domain reads KAGVTQTPRYLIKTRGQQVTLSCSPISGHRSVSWYQQTPGQGLQFLFEYFSETQRNKGNFPGRFSGRQFSNSRSEMNVSTLELGDSALYLCASSALPGPNYNEQFFGPGTRLTVL.

This chain links TRBV10-3 with TRBJ2-5; 11 bases line up with TRBD2. Germline V gene data show CDR1 as ENHRY and CDR2 as SYGVKD. The junction had 11 bases not matched to a gene; V was cut back by 6 bases and J by 5 bases. This CDR3 comprises 16 residues. In nucleotides, the CDR3 is TGTGCCATCAGGGACAAAGGGACTAGCGGTTTGGAGACCCAGTACTTC. Protein sequence: CAIRDKGTSGLETQYF.

The chain employs TRBV4-3 and TRBJ2-3, with D possibly being TRBD2 (6 bases). Germline V gene sequence: CDR1 LGHNA, CDR2 YSLEER. With 0 bases removed from V and 3 bases from J, the gap between germline ends came to 13 bases. The CDR3 has 16 residues. In nucleotides, the CDR3 is TGCGCCAGCAGCCAAGATGGCCTAGCGTATACAGATACGCAGTATTTT. Translated: CASSQDGLAYTDTQYF.

This clonotype was found many times. V and J are TRBV11-2 and TRBJ2-2, with D possibly being TRBD1 (6 bases). V was trimmed by 5 bases and J by 0 bases, leaving 10 bases between them. This CDR3 has 15 residues. In germline, CDR1 is SGHAT, CDR2 FQNNGV. Here the CDR3 DNA reads TGTGCCAGCAGCCCCGGGACATCGAACACCGGGGAGCTGTTTTTT. Amino acids: CASSPGTSNTGELFF.

As to this clonotype: Compared with germline, one end of the junction differs, possibly owing to a read error. This chain uses TRBV20-1 with TRBJ2-7; D gene unclear. The germline gives CDR1 DFQATT, CDR2 SNEGSKA (reference sequence). The CDR3 runs 12 residues. The CDR3 DNA reads as TGCAGTGCTAGAGATGCCGGGCAGACGATCAACTTC. Protein sequence: CSARDAGQTINF.

In this sample, this clonotype turned up a few times. The chain carries TRBV6-1 and TRBJ1-3; tentatively, D is TRBD1 (5 bases). Germline lookup yields CDR1 MNHNS and CDR2 SASEGT. The CDR3 covers 16 residues. V lost 5 bases and J 4 bases, leaving 18 bases between the germline ends. In DNA, the CDR3 is TGTGCCAGCAGTCCTCCAGGTGGGGCTGCGGGAAACACCATATATTTT. Amino acids: CASSPPGGAAGNTIYF.

The CDR3 sequence: CAISDPSGGEETQYF. The CDR3 nucleotides are TGTGCCATCAGTGACCCTAGCGGGGGGGAAGAGACCCAGTACTTC. The V call is TRBV10-3, the J call TRBJ2-5; TRBD2 aligns across 12 bases. J was trimmed by 3 bases and V by 3 bases; bases with no gene match: 2. There are 15 residues in the CDR3. The germline V gene has CDR1 ENHRY and CDR2 SYGVKD.

This clonotype was detected ten times or more. This chain uses TRBV20-1 with TRBJ2-1, with 9 nucleotides matching TRBD2. Germline assignment: CDR1 DFQATT and CDR2 SNEGSKA (reference sequence). CDR3 length: 15 residues. Losses at the gene ends were 6 bases for V and 4 bases for J; bases not matched to a gene: 10. CDR3 protein: CSAPEVSGSYNEQFF. In DNA, the CDR3 is TGCAGTGCCCCGGAGGTTAGCGGGAGTTACAATGAGCAGTTCTTC.

Many counts were recorded for this clonotype. The V and J genes are TRBV12-3 or TRBV12-4 and TRBJ2-5; possibly TRBD1 for D (5 bases). CDR3 size: 13 residues. V was trimmed by 6 bases and J by 1 base, leaving 9 bases between them. The CDR3 sequence: CASRPTVQETQYF. The CDR3 DNA is TGTGCCAGCAGGCCGACAGTCCAAGAGACCCAGTACTTC.

This clonotype turned up a few times. The genes are TRBV5-1 and TRBJ2-5, with 7 bases aligning to TRBD1. This CDR3 region has 15 residues. With 0 bases clipped from V and 2 bases from J, the junction kept 4 bases outside the gene matches. The germline CDR1 and CDR2 sequences are SGHRS and YFSETQ. The chain's CDR3 is CASSLGTDRQETQYF. The CDR3 coding sequence is TGCGCCAGCAGCTTGGGGACGGACAGGCAAGAGACCCAGTACTTC.